This is a list of T cell receptor beta chains from one sample in a study of cytomegalovirus exposure and HLA in healthy donors. Sequencing used immunoSEQ multiplex PCR; TCRdb keeps in-frame clones, though not all of them. The sample carries approximately 280,000 clones, approximately 90% recorded once. Sequenced sample: PBMCs. Receptors were obtained from a woman aged 18-30 years in good health and CMV-seronegative. CDR3s include the opening cysteine and the closing phenylalanine or tryptophan. The D gene is left open where the match is weak. Clone sizes are given selectively: once, few, many, or a class where the clone is expanded.

D: TRBD2
J: TRBJ2-3
V: TRBV27
size: -
CDR3: CASRRTSGGTDTQYF
DNA: TGTGCCAGCAGACGGACTAGCGGGGGCACAGATACGCAGTATTTT

D: TRBD1
J: TRBJ2-7
V: TRBV4-1
size: -
CDR3: CASSRTGEFGEQYF
DNA: TGCGCCAGCAGCCGAACAGGGGAGTTTGGCGAGCAGTACTTC

D: TRBD1
J: TRBJ1-1
V: TRBV5-6
size: -
CDR3: CASSLYTGGTEAFF
DNA: TGTGCCAGCAGCTTGTACACAGGGGGCACTGAAGCTTTCTTT

D: -
J: TRBJ1-1
V: TRBV2
size: -
CDR3: CASREEGGMRTEAFF
DNA: TGTGCCAGCCGGGAGGAGGGCGGGATGAGGACTGAAGCTTTCTTT

D: -
J: TRBJ2-3
V: TRBV5-1
size: -
CDR3: CASSLAEDTQYF
DNA: TGCGCCAGCAGCTTGGCTGAGGATACGCAGTATTTT

D: TRBD2
J: TRBJ2-7
V: TRBV7-6
size: -
CDR3: CASSLEPGLAGGEQYF
DNA: TGTGCCAGCAGCTTGGAACCGGGACTAGCGGGGGGAGAGCAGTACTTC

D: -
J: TRBJ1-1
V: TRBV19
size: -
CDR3: CASKVRSVTEAFF
DNA: TGTGCCAGTAAGGTGAGGAGTGTCACTGAAGCTTTCTTT

D: -
J: TRBJ2-7
V: TRBV11-2
size: -
CDR3: CASSFMAGSYEQYF
DNA: TGTGCCAGCAGCTTTATGGCAGGCTCCTACGAGCAGTACTTC

D: -
J: TRBJ2-1
V: TRBV10-1
size: once
CDR3: CASSAGSSYNEQFF
DNA: TGCGCCAGCAGTGCGGGGTCCTCCTACAATGAGCAGTTCTTC

D: TRBD2
J: TRBJ2-1
V: TRBV11-3
size: -
CDR3: CASSLSSGYNEQFF
DNA: TGTGCCAGCAGCTTGTCTAGCGGGTACAATGAGCAGTTCTTC

D: -
J: TRBJ2-7
V: TRBV6-6
size: once
CDR3: CATSNRKQAAEQYF
DNA: TGTGCCACCAGCAATAGGAAGCAGGCCGCCGAGCAGTACTTC

D: -
J: TRBJ1-2
V: TRBV6-1
size: few
CDR3: CASSVLTPLRGYTF
DNA: TGTGCCAGCAGCGTTTTGACACCACTGAGAGGGTACACCTTC

D: -
J: TRBJ1-3
V: TRBV6-6
size: -
CDR3: CASSSGGSGNTIYF
DNA: TGTGCCAGCAGTTCGGGGGGGTCTGGAAACACCATATATTTT

D: -
J: TRBJ2-7
V: TRBV14
size: -
CDR3: CASSQDLYYEQYF
DNA: TGTGCCAGCAGCCAAGATCTTTACTACGAGCAGTACTTC

D: TRBD1
J: TRBJ1-6
V: TRBV7-3
size: -
CDR3: CASSNGQEWSPLHF
DNA: TGTGCCAGCAGCAACGGACAGGAATGGTCACCCCTCCACTTT

D: TRBD2
J: TRBJ2-7
V: TRBV6-5
size: -
CDR3: CASRGGGRYEQYF
DNA: TGTGCCAGCAGGGGCGGGGGGAGGTACGAGCAGTACTTC

D: TRBD2
J: TRBJ2-1
V: TRBV5-4
size: -
CDR3: CASSLSGLANNEQFF
DNA: TGTGCCAGCAGCTTGTCGGGACTAGCTAACAATGAGCAGTTCTTC

D: -
J: TRBJ2-2
V: TRBV9
size: once
CDR3: CASRKGITGELFF
DNA: TGTGCCAGCCGGAAGGGGATCACCGGGGAGCTGTTTTTT

D: -
J: TRBJ1-3
V: TRBV5-6
size: few
CDR3: CASSLGWKQGGNTIYF
DNA: TGTGCCAGCAGCTTGGGTTGGAAACAGGGAGGAAACACCATATATTTT

D: TRBD1
J: TRBJ1-2
V: TRBV27
size: few
CDR3: CASSSRHQSRQGVYGYTF
DNA: TGTGCCAGCAGTTCTCGTCACCAGTCTAGACAGGGGGTCTATGGCTACACCTTC

D: TRBD1
J: TRBJ1-1
V: TRBV7-6
size: -
CDR3: CASSPGNRDRVHFVRNTEAFF
DNA: TGTGCCAGCAGTCCTGGGAACCGGGACAGGGTCCACTTCGTTAGGAACACTGAAGCTTTCTTT

D: TRBD1
J: TRBJ2-1
V: TRBV7-9
size: -
CDR3: CASSFGTGGLSYNEQFF
DNA: TGTGCCAGCAGCTTCGGGACAGGGGGTCTTTCATACAATGAGCAGTTCTTC

D: -
J: TRBJ2-3
V: TRBV5-4
size: -
CDR3: CASSLGGGGGVTQYF
DNA: TGTGCCAGCAGCTTGGGAGGGGGCGGAGGGGTTACGCAGTATTTT

D: -
J: TRBJ2-7
V: TRBV27
size: -
CDR3: CASSEGGAYEQYF
DNA: TGTGCCAGCAGTGAAGGGGGAGCCTACGAGCAGTACTTC

D: TRBD1
J: TRBJ2-2
V: TRBV10-3
size: -
CDR3: CAMRPGQGGTGELFF
DNA: TGTGCCATGAGACCGGGACAGGGGGGCACCGGGGAGCTGTTTTTT

D: -
J: TRBJ1-4
V: TRBV25-1
size: -
CDR3: CASSPRGSGTSNEKLFF
DNA: TGTGCCAGCAGTCCGAGGGGGTCCGGGACATCTAATGAAAAACTGTTTTTT

D: TRBD1
J: TRBJ1-5
V: TRBV6-5
size: -
CDR3: CASSNRGRGQPQHF
DNA: TGTGCCAGCAGTAACAGGGGTCGGGGGCAGCCCCAGCATTTT

D: TRBD2
J: TRBJ2-3
V: TRBV19
size: few
CDR3: CASSSIAGGQDTQYF
DNA: TGTGCCAGTAGTAGTATAGCGGGGGGGCAGGATACGCAGTATTTT

D: TRBD1
J: TRBJ2-5
V: TRBV10-3
size: -
CDR3: CAISASTGVGLGRETQYF
DNA: TGTGCCATCAGTGCTTCGACAGGGGTGGGTTTAGGTAGAGAGACCCAGTACTTC

D: -
J: TRBJ1-2
V: TRBV5-5
size: -
CDR3: CASSLQGTYGYTF
DNA: TGTGCCAGCAGCTTGCAGGGGACCTATGGCTACACCTTC

D: -
J: TRBJ2-7
V: TRBV5-1
size: -
CDR3: CASSLEGHFSYEQYF
DNA: TGCGCCAGCAGCTTGGAGGGACACTTCTCCTACGAGCAGTACTTC

D: TRBD2
J: TRBJ2-7
V: TRBV7-8
size: few
CDR3: CASSQNSGGAFNEQYF
DNA: TGTGCCAGCAGCCAAAATAGCGGGGGGGCCTTCAACGAGCAGTACTTC

D: -
J: TRBJ1-5
V: TRBV7-4
size: -
CDR3: CASSRILCMIQGKEPQHF
DNA: TGTGCCAGCAGCCGTATATTGTGTATGATACAGGGTAAAGAGCCCCAGCATTTT

D: TRBD2
J: TRBJ2-2
V: TRBV5-4
size: -
CDR3: CASSFAGGIQRGELFF
DNA: TGTGCCAGCAGCTTTGCGGGGGGGATACAAAGGGGGGAGCTGTTTTTT

D: -
J: TRBJ1-5
V: TRBV9
size: few
CDR3: CASSVSGSDQPQHF
DNA: TGTGCCAGCAGCGTGTCAGGGTCGGATCAGCCCCAGCATTTT

D: -
J: TRBJ1-1
V: TRBV10-3
size: -
CDR3: CAISDRGAESEAFF
DNA: TGTGCCATCAGTGATCGGGGGGCGGAATCTGAAGCTTTCTTT

D: -
J: TRBJ1-2
V: TRBV9
size: -
CDR3: CASSAATGTPPNYGYTF
DNA: TGTGCCAGCAGCGCGGCTACAGGGACCCCACCCAACTATGGCTACACCTTC

D: -
J: TRBJ2-1
V: TRBV6-5
size: -
CDR3: CASSFLGGFYNEQFF
DNA: TGTGCCAGCAGTTTCCTAGGCGGCTTCTACAATGAGCAGTTCTTC

D: TRBD1
J: TRBJ2-2
V: TRBV23-1
size: -
CDR3: CASSQRNRGSAGELFF
DNA: TGCGCCAGCAGTCAACGCAACAGGGGTTCGGCCGGGGAGCTGTTTTTT

D: -
J: TRBJ2-7
V: TRBV9
size: -
CDR3: CASSVGSDSSYEQYF
DNA: TGTGCCAGCAGCGTAGGAAGTGACAGCTCCTACGAGCAGTACTTC

D: TRBD1
J: TRBJ2-5
V: TRBV27
size: -
CDR3: CASSLLTGATQETQYF
DNA: TGTGCCAGCAGTCTTTTGACAGGGGCGACTCAAGAGACCCAGTACTTC

D: -
J: TRBJ2-5
V: TRBV10-3
size: -
CDR3: CAISDDRKETQYF
DNA: TGTGCCATCAGTGACGACAGGAAAGAGACCCAGTACTTC

D: -
J: TRBJ1-6
V: TRBV5-6
size: once
CDR3: CASSLGSPGTRGGLHF
DNA: TGTGCCAGCAGCCTGGGTTCCCCAGGGACTCGAGGCGGCCTCCACTTT

D: -
J: TRBJ1-2
V: TRBV2
size: -
CDR3: CASLVGGKGGYTF
DNA: TGTGCCAGCCTAGTGGGGGGTAAGGGCGGCTACACCTTC

D: -
J: TRBJ1-5
V: TRBV19
size: once
CDR3: CASSVNRADSNQPQHF
DNA: TGTGCCAGTAGTGTGAACAGGGCGGATAGCAATCAGCCCCAGCATTTT

D: TRBD2
J: TRBJ2-3
V: TRBV6-5
size: once
CDR3: CASSPSGAYTDTQYF
DNA: TGTGCCAGCAGCCCCAGCGGGGCATACACAGATACGCAGTATTTT

D: -
J: TRBJ1-6
V: TRBV6-5
size: -
CDR3: CASSYSGSSYNSPLHF
DNA: TGTGCCAGCAGTTACTCCGGGAGCTCCTATAATTCCCCCCTCCACTTT

D: -
J: TRBJ2-1
V: TRBV2
size: -
CDR3: CASSQDSLNEQFF
DNA: TGTGCCAGCAGTCAGGACTCGCTCAATGAGCAGTTCTTC

D: -
J: TRBJ1-2
V: TRBV2
size: -
CDR3: CASSAGGLGGYTF
DNA: TGTGCCAGCAGCGCGGGAGGGTTGGGTGGCTACACCTTC

D: -
J: TRBJ2-5
V: TRBV13
size: once
CDR3: CASTISWVQGETQYF
DNA: TGTGCCAGCACTATTTCGTGGGTACAGGGTGAGACCCAGTACTTC

D: -
J: TRBJ2-7
V: TRBV18
size: -
CDR3: CASSPRLEDTDEQYF
DNA: TGTGCCAGCTCACCGCGACTAGAGGATACAGACGAGCAGTACTTC

D: -
J: TRBJ2-1
V: TRBV27
size: -
CDR3: CASSLSRELFNEQFF
DNA: TGTGCCAGCAGTTTATCGAGGGAACTATTCAATGAGCAGTTCTTC

D: TRBD1
J: TRBJ1-4
V: TRBV6-1
size: -
CDR3: CASSWDRGLLFF
DNA: TGTGCCAGCAGTTGGGACAGGGGCCTTCTGTTTTTT

D: TRBD2
J: TRBJ2-3
V: TRBV5-1
size: -
CDR3: CASSGYSGGATDTQYF
DNA: TGCGCCAGCAGCGGGTACAGCGGGGGGGCCACAGATACGCAGTATTTT

D: -
J: TRBJ2-5
V: TRBV6-1
size: -
CDR3: CASSGLVRETQYF
DNA: TGTGCCAGCAGTGGACTAGTAAGGGAGACCCAGTACTTC

D: TRBD2
J: TRBJ2-1
V: TRBV9
size: -
CDR3: CASSTRLAGIYEQFF
DNA: TGTGCCAGCAGCACTCGACTAGCGGGGATCTATGAGCAGTTCTTC